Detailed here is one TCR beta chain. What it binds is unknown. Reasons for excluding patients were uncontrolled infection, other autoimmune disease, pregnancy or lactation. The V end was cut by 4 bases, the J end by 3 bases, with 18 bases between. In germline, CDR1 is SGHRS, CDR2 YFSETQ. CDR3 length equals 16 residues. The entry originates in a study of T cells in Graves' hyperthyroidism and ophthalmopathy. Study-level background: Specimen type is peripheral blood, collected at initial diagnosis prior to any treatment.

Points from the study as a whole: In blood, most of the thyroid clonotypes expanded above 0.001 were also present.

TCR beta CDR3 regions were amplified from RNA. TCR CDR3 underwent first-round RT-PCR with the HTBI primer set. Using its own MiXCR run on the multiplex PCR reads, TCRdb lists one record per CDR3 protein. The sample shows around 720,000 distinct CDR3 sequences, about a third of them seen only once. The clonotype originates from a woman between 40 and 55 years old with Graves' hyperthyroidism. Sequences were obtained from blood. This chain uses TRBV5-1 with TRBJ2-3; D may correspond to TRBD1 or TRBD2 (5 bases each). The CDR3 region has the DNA TGCGCCAGCAGCAAAGGGGTGGTTGGCGGGACAGATACGCAGTATTTT. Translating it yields CASSKGVVGGTDTQYF. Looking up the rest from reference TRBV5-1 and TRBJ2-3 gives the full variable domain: KAGVTQTPRYLIKTRGQQVTLSCSPISGHRSVSWYQQTPGQGLQFLFEYFSETQRNKGNFPGRFSGRQFSNSRSEMNVSTLELGDSALYLCASSKGVVGGTDTQYFGPGTRLTVL.